The 7 T cell receptor beta chains in this list originate from one sample, sequenced in a study of vaccination and CD4 T cells after COVID-19. Stated treatment: roughly ten-day PBMC culture with coronavirus spike peptide pools or control peptides (ViraFEST assay). These receptors' antigens are unknown. The Oncomine TCR Beta short-read assay sequenced DNA from cultured CD4+ T cells. TCRdb used MiXCR to reprocess the PCR reads, holding one entry per CDR3 protein. The sample gives fewer than 15,000 distinct CDR3 sequences, more than 45% of which show up once; roughly 30% is in the top ten. The sequenced sample was CD4+ T cells from blood, cultured in vitro. These receptors were taken from a human donor who had recovered from COVID-19.

The chain combines TRBV5-4 with TRBJ2-4, with 7 bases fitting TRBD2. J lost 5 bases, V lost 2 bases, and 4 bases had no gene match. The CDR3 length is 14 residues. CDR1 and CDR2 from the germline V gene are SGHNT and YYREEE (reference sequence). The CDR3 bases are TGTGCCAGCAGCTTAGGCGGGGGTCAAAACATTCAGTACTTC. Translating it yields CASSLGGGQNIQYF.

The chain combines TRBV12-3 or TRBV12-4 with TRBJ1-5; TRBD1 matches at 10 bases. This CDR3 has 16 residues. With V trimmed by 5 bases and J by 9 bases, 13 bases remained unmatched. CDR3 residues: CASSPTPGQGLGPQHF. The CDR3 DNA follows: TGTGCCAGCAGTCCTACCCCGGGACAGGGGTTGGGGCCCCAGCATTTT.

A remark on this clonotype: Germline is not matched at one junction end, which may reflect a read error. The chain combines TRBV28 with TRBJ1-1, with 8 bases that match TRBD1. The CDR3 loop spans 15 amino acids. Germline CDR1 and CDR2: MDHEN and SYDVKM. The CDR3 DNA reads TGTGCCAGCAGTATATGGACAGGGATGAACACTGAAGCTTTCTTT. Translation gives CASSIWTGMNTEAFF.

This clonotype appeared a single time. The junction and the germline gene differ at one end; a read error may be behind it. This sequence joins TRBV7-7 and TRBJ2-3; D is unresolved. Germline V CDR1 and CDR2: SSHAT, FNYEAQ (reference sequence). The CDR3 totals 15 residues. The CDR3 DNA is TGTGCTAGCAGCCCGCCCGAGACGGGCACAGATACGCAGTATTTT. It encodes CASSPPETGTDTQYF.

This clonotype has just a few counts. V and J are TRBV2 and TRBJ1-1; D gene uncertain. CDR3 length: 12 amino acids. V was pared by 2 bases and J by 3 bases, with 4 bases between. Germline CDR1 is SNHLY and CDR2 is FYNNEI. The CDR3 nucleotides are TGTGCCAGCAGTGAATGGGACACTGAAGCTTTCTTT. Its protein product is CASSEWDTEAFF.

V usage is TRBV6-5 and J usage is TRBJ2-7; TRBD1 aligns across 9 bases. The V gene's germline CDR1 is MNHEY and CDR2 SVGAGI. The CDR3 has 20 residues. V lost 0 bases, J lost 6 bases, and 21 bases stayed unmatched. This CDR3 is CASSYSNAGQGPVGLGEQYF. The CDR3, as DNA: TGTGCCAGCAGTTACTCGAATGCGGGACAGGGCCCCGTGGGTTTAGGCGAGCAGTACTTC.

In nucleotides, the CDR3 is TGTGCCAGCAGTGTCGGCGGGGAAGAGACCCAGTACTTC. Amino acid sequence: CASSVGGEETQYF. The chain couples TRBV6-1 to TRBJ2-5, with D perhaps matching TRBD2 (6 bases). This CDR3 spans 13 amino acids. The V end lost 4 bases, the J end lost 3 bases, and 9 bases lay between the germline ends. CDR1 is MNHNS, CDR2 SASEGT, per germline.